This T cell receptor (beta chain) was recorded in a study of blood T cell repertoires in COVID-19. This CDR3 contains 12 residues. Germline V gene sequence: CDR1 SNHLY, CDR2 FYNNEI. The V and J ends lost 4 bases and 1 base respectively, with 3 bases between them. Assay used: immunoSEQ multiplex PCR; TCRdb lists only in-frame clones, some missing. The sample holds around 110,000 clones, around 78% seen once. The chain combines TRBV2 with TRBJ2-3, with D uncertain. This clonotype originated in a man aged 30 to 45 with acute or convalescent COVID-19. The sequencing sample was made of peripheral blood. Here the CDR3 reads CASSAGTDTQYF. In DNA, the CDR3 is TGTGCCAGCAGTGCGGGCACAGATACGCAGTATTTT.